This T cell receptor (beta chain) stems from a study of blood T cell repertoires in COVID-19. On the study more broadly: There were acute and convalescent COVID-19 samples, and they came from the United States, Italy and Spain. In each case, the material was cDNA or gDNA derived from T cells, B-cell-depleted T cells, or PBMCs.

Original handling: Quantification of nucleated cells was approximated via reference gene primer amplification. Repertoires were generated with immunoSEQ multiplex PCR, while TCRdb's copy carries only in-frame clones and drops some. V, J and clone size are those of that table, while D and trimming were read from the DNA. The repertoire holds roughly 100,000 clones, 81% seen once, with less than 45% in the top ten. This CDR3 has 14 amino acids. In germline, CDR1 is SGHTA, CDR2 FQGNSA. V shed 2 bases and J shed 2 bases, with 10 bases lying between them. The chain employs TRBV7-2 and TRBJ2-7; possible D gene TRBD1, 6 bases. Sequenced: peripheral blood. The clonotype comes from a man older than 75 with acute or convalescent COVID-19. CDR3 nucleotides: TGTGCCAGCAGCTTAACAAGGACAGCCTACGAGCAGTACTTC. Translation gives CASSLTRTAYEQYF.